This passage covers 24 T cell receptor beta chains from one sample sequenced in a study of blood T cell repertoires in COVID-19. Produced via immunoSEQ multiplex PCR; TCRdb's table is partial and in-frame only. There are roughly 43,000 clones in the sample; around 87% occur only once, and approximately 3% lies in the top ten. Sequencing was done on a sample of PBMCs or T cells enriched from blood (not recorded which). The receptors were sampled from a woman in her 50s who had recovered from COVID-19.

The chain couples TRBV28 to TRBJ1-5, with TRBD1 matching 8 bases. Looked up from germline, CDR1 is MDHEN and CDR2 is SYDVKM. The CDR3 covers 14 residues. V gave up 5 bases and J gave up 7 bases; unmatched junction bases: 7. Here the CDR3 DNA reads TGTGCCAGCAGTCCAAGGACAGGGTGGCAGCCCCAGCATTTT. Translated, it gives CASSPRTGWQPQHF.

The rearrangement uses TRBV6-5 and TRBJ2-7, with TRBD2 as a possible D gene (6 bases). Germline lookup yields CDR1 MNHEY and CDR2 SVGAGI. V lost 4 bases and J lost 7, with 17 bases in between. The CDR3 has 14 amino acids. This CDR3 is CASSFGTHSREQYF. CDR3 sequence (DNA): TGTGCCAGCAGTTTCGGGACTCATAGTCGGGAGCAGTACTTC.

Written as DNA, the CDR3 is TGTGCCACCAGCGGGGGGCAGGGGGAAGAGACCCAGTACTTC. This encodes CATSGGQGEETQYF. The V call is TRBV15, the J call TRBJ2-5; D might be TRBD1 (7 bases). Germline-derived CDR1 and CDR2 are LNHNV and YYDKDF (reference sequence). The V end was cut by 5 bases, the J end by 3 bases, with 13 bases between. The CDR3 sequence is 14 residues long.

The CDR3 loop reads CASSPAPGLAGSGQYF. CDR3 bases: TGTGCCAGCAGTCCCGCCCCAGGACTAGCGGGATCTGGGCAGTACTTC. The chain employs TRBV28 and TRBJ2-7; TRBD2 aligns across 12 bases. Germline V gene lookup returns CDR1 MDHEN and CDR2 SYDVKM. The CDR3 has 16 amino acids. V lost 5 bases to trimming and J lost 9 bases; unmatched junction nucleotides: 14.

J is TRBJ2-7 and V is TRBV6-5; D may be TRBD1 (6 bases). V shed 7 bases and J shed 2 bases, with 12 bases lying between them. Germline values: CDR1 MNHEY, CDR2 SVGAGI. The length of the CDR3 is 13 residues. The CDR3 region has the DNA TGTGCCAGCAACCCGGGACAACCCTACGAGCAGTACTTC. It encodes CASNPGQPYEQYF.

This clone has only one observation. The chain recombines TRBV18 with TRBJ2-7; no clear D gene. Trimming removed 5 bases from V and 2 bases from J, with 7 bases in between. Germline V gene data show CDR1 as KGHSH and CDR2 as LQKENI. CDR3 length: 12 residues. Here the CDR3 reads CASSELTYEQYF. The CDR3 region has the DNA TGTGCCAGCTCAGAACTGACCTACGAGCAGTACTTC.

The rearrangement uses TRBV2 and TRBJ2-1, with D maybe TRBD1 (6 bases). V lost 6 bases to trimming and J lost 3 bases, with 9 bases between them. The CDR3 is 13 residues long. CDR1 is SNHLY and CDR2 is FYNNEI in the germline V gene. The CDR3, as DNA: TGTGCCAGCAGCCTGGACAGCTACAATGAGCAGTTCTTC. The encoded protein is CASSLDSYNEQFF. Filled out from reference TRBV2 and TRBJ2-1, the complete variable domain reads EPEVTQTPSHQVTQMGQEVILRCVPISNHLYFYWYRQILGQKVEFLVSFYNNEISEKSEIFDDQFSVERPDGSNFTLKIRSTKLEDSAMYFCASSLDSYNEQFFGPGTRLTVL.

This clone was found once. The chain employs TRBV19 and TRBJ1-4; D perhaps matches TRBD1 (6 bases). Trimming cost V 0 bases and J 0 bases, with 17 bases left between them. The CDR3 sequence is 19 residues long. The germline V gene has CDR1 LNHDA and CDR2 SQIVND (reference sequence). The CDR3 bases are TGTGCCAGTAGTATAGACTCGACAGGCCTCATAGCAACTAATGAAAAACTGTTTTTT. Its protein is CASSIDSTGLIATNEKLFF.

The gene calls are TRBV10-1 and TRBJ2-1, with TRBD1 identical over 11 bases. The CDR3 totals 13 residues. V was clipped by 6 bases and J by 9 bases; unmatched bases: 4. Germline V CDR1 and CDR2: WNHNN, SYGVQD (reference sequence). This chain's CDR3 is CASSGQGAGEQFF. The CDR3, as DNA: TGCGCCAGCAGCGGACAGGGGGCCGGTGAGCAGTTCTTC.

The V gene is TRBV19, the J gene TRBJ2-5, with a weak D call TRBD1 (5 bases). The CDR3 is 14 amino acids. Germline loops: CDR1 LNHDA, CDR2 SQIVND (reference sequence). V shed 8 bases and J shed 2 bases, with 15 bases lying between them. The CDR3 nucleotides read TGTGCCAGTTCCCCGAGCAGGGCACAAGAGACCCAGTACTTC. As protein: CASSPSRAQETQYF.

This chain connects TRBV14 to TRBJ2-7, with D perhaps matching TRBD2 (6 bases). This CDR3 comprises 16 residues. Trimming took 3 bases from V and 2 from J, leaving 17 bases between them. Germline values: CDR1 SGHDN, CDR2 FVKESK. The CDR3 sequence is CASSHSPAGLAYEQYF. CDR3 nucleotides: TGTGCCAGCAGCCATAGTCCGGCGGGACTCGCCTACGAGCAGTACTTC.

The chain couples TRBV7-2 to TRBJ2-1, with 8 bases matching TRBD1. The J segment lost 1 base and the V segment lost 8 bases, leaving 10 bases of the junction unmatched. The CDR3 totals 16 residues. Germline values: CDR1 SGHTA, CDR2 FQGNSA. The CDR3 DNA reads TGTGCCAGCGGGTTGAGGACAGGGAGGTCCTACAATGAGCAGTTCTTC. It translates to CASGLRTGRSYNEQFF.

The V and J genes are TRBV28 and TRBJ2-2; D possibly corresponds to TRBD2 (7 bases). The CDR3 length is 20 residues. Germline V gene data show CDR1 as MDHEN and CDR2 as SYDVKM. V lost 5 bases, J lost 4 bases, and 29 bases lay in between. The CDR3 spells CASSPKTISRGAGSTGELFF. CDR3 DNA sequence: TGTGCCAGCAGTCCTAAGACCATATCCCGGGGGGCCGGGAGCACCGGGGAGCTGTTTTTT. The variable domain in full, with the rest retrieved from reference TRBV28 and TRBJ2-2, is DVKVTQSSRYLVKRTGEKVFLECVQDMDHENMFWYRQDPGLGLRLIYFSYDVKMKEKGDIPEGYSVSREKKERFSLILESASTNQTSMYLCASSPKTISRGAGSTGELFFGEGSRLTVL.

This clone was counted once. This chain joins TRBV28 and TRBJ2-1; D is unclear. The CDR3 covers 11 residues. From germline, CDR1 is MDHEN and CDR2 SYDVKM. The ends were cut back, 6 bases at V and 6 bases at J, with 6 bases in the middle. CDR3 loop: CASRTINEQFF. In DNA form, the CDR3 reads TGTGCCAGCAGGACAATCAATGAGCAGTTCTTC.

Written as DNA, the CDR3 is TGCGCCAGCAGCCAAGGTGATGGGACAGAGCTGGTTTACGAGCAGTACTTC. This sequence encodes CASSQGDGTELVYEQYF. This chain uses TRBV4-1 with TRBJ2-7; 7 bases line up with TRBD1. V was pared by 1 base and J by 4 bases, with 13 bases of the junction left unmatched. CDR3 length equals 17 residues. CDR1 is MGHRA, CDR2 YSYEKL, per germline.

V is TRBV6-5 and J is TRBJ1-6, with a weak D call TRBD1 (6 bases). Germline V gene lookup returns CDR1 MNHEY and CDR2 SVGAGI. V lost 2 bases and J lost 10, with 12 bases in between. The CDR3 consists of 14 residues. The CDR3 here is CASSYQQGNSPLHF. The DNA of the CDR3 is TGTGCCAGCAGTTACCAACAGGGCAACTCACCCCTCCACTTT.

The genes are TRBV30 and TRBJ1-3, with D uncertain. The germline V gene has CDR1 GTSNPN and CDR2 SVGIG (reference sequence). Trimming cost V 0 bases and J 4 bases, with 10 bases left between them. This CDR3 has 14 amino acids. CDR3 loop: CAWSVQYSGNTIYF. DNA for the CDR3: TGTGCCTGGAGTGTACAGTACAGCGGAAACACCATATATTTT.

The chain employs TRBV18 and TRBJ2-7; maybe TRBD1 (5 bases). V dropped 4 bases and J dropped 2 bases, with 15 bases sitting between them. Germline CDR1 and CDR2: KGHSH and LQKENI. The CDR3 totals 15 residues. The CDR3 coding sequence is TGTGCCAGCTCACAACAAAGGGGTGCGGCCTACGAGCAGTACTTC. Its protein is CASSQQRGAAYEQYF.

The CDR3 sequence: CASSPYGTVYEQYF. DNA for the CDR3: TGTGCCAGCAGCCCATATGGGACAGTCTACGAGCAGTACTTC. The chain links TRBV28 to TRBJ2-7, with TRBD1 identical over 7 bases. The germline V gene has CDR1 MDHEN and CDR2 SYDVKM. The CDR3 extends over 14 amino acids. After removal of 6 bases from V and 3 bases from J, the junction contained 8 bases not matched to a gene.

The chain is built from TRBV30 and TRBJ1-3; D gene ambiguous. Trimming shortened V by 5 bases and J by 7 bases, and 9 bases separated the two germline ends. CDR3 length equals 11 residues. Germline assignment: CDR1 GTSNPN and CDR2 SVGIG (reference sequence). CDR3 bases: TGTGCCTGGGGATTTGGCAACACCATATATTTT. This sequence encodes CAWGFGNTIYF.

J is TRBJ1-3 and V is TRBV2; TRBD1 is a possible D gene (5 bases). V gave up 3 bases and J gave up 4 bases, with 13 bases separating them. This CDR3 is 15 amino acids long. The germline V gene encodes CDR1 SNHLY and CDR2 FYNNEI. The CDR3 spells CASSDTSGVGNTIYF. CDR3 in DNA: TGTGCCAGCAGTGACACCTCGGGGGTAGGAAACACCATATATTTT.

The rearrangement uses TRBV6-2 or TRBV6-3 and TRBJ2-7, with 7 bases identical to TRBD2. This CDR3 region has 14 residues. The junction had 6 bases not matched to a gene; V was cut back by 3 bases and J by 4 bases. Germline V gene lookup returns CDR1 MNHEY and CDR2 SVGEGT. CDR3 in amino acids: CASSYAAGAYEQYF. The CDR3 DNA is TGTGCCAGCAGTTATGCGGCGGGAGCATACGAGCAGTACTTC.

The CDR3 DNA follows: TGTGCCAGCAGTTACTCGGCGCAACAGCTGAATTCACCCCTCCACTTT. Translated, it gives CASSYSAQQLNSPLHF. This chain links TRBV6-5 with TRBJ1-6; D is undetermined. Germline V gives CDR1 MNHEY, CDR2 SVGAGI. This CDR3 contains 16 residues. Trimming removed 0 bases from V and 7 bases from J, with 13 bases in between.

The CDR3 is CASRTATQETQYF. DNA for the CDR3: TGCGCCAGCCGGACAGCAACCCAAGAGACCCAGTACTTC. This sequence joins TRBV5-1 and TRBJ2-5; D may be TRBD1 (6 bases). CDR1 is SGHRS, CDR2 YFSETQ, per germline. Trimming stripped 7 bases from V and 1 base from J, with 11 bases between. The length of the CDR3 is 13 residues.